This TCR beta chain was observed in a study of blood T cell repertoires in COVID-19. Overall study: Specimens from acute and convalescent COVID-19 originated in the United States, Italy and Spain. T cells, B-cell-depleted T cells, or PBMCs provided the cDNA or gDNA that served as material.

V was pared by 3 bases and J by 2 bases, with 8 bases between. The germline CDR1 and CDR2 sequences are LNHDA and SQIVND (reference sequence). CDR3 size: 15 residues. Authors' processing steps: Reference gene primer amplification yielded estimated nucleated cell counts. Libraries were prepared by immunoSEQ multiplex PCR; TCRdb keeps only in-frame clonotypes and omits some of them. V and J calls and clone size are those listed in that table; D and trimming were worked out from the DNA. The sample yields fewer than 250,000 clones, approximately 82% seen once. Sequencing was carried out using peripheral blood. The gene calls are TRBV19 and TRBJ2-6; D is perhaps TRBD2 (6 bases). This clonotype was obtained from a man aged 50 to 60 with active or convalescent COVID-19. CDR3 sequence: CASSIGGAGANVLTF. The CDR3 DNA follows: TGTGCCAGTAGTATCGGAGGGGCTGGGGCCAACGTCCTGACTTTC.